The sequence of this T cell receptor beta chain was determined in a study of blood T cell repertoires in COVID-19. Background on the study: The United States, Italy and Spain provided the acute and convalescent COVID-19 samples. The cDNA or gDNA used as material had been derived from T cells, B-cell-depleted T cells, or PBMCs.

Study processing details: Estimated nucleated cell counts came from reference gene primer amplification. Repertoires were generated with immunoSEQ multiplex PCR, while TCRdb's copy carries only in-frame clones and drops some. The DNA was the basis for D and trimming; V, J and clone size are from that table. The sample has approximately 150,000 clones; 80% to 90% are singletons. V was cut by 2 bases and J by 4 bases, with 17 bases left in between. This CDR3 is 16 amino acids long. CDR1 is SGHTA and CDR2 is FQGTGA in the germline V gene. The receptor was derived from a woman in her 50s with active or convalescent COVID-19. The chain uses TRBV7-3 and TRBJ1-1; no definite D call. Sequencing was done on a sample of peripheral blood. The CDR3 protein is CASSLAPLKGGTEAFF. CDR3 nucleotides: TGTGCCAGCAGCTTAGCCCCTTTGAAGGGAGGCACTGAAGCTTTCTTT. Filled out from reference TRBV7-3 and TRBJ1-1, the complete variable domain reads GAGVSQTPSNKVTEKGKYVELRCDPISGHTALYWYRQSLGQGPEFLIYFQGTGAADDSGLPNDRFFAVRPEGSVSTLKIQRTERGDSAVYLCASSLAPLKGGTEAFFGQGTRLTVV.